Detailed here is one T cell receptor (beta chain). During active infection, Seattle patients enrolled and were then monitored through disease. Data came from immunoSEQ multiplex PCR; TCRdb stores just in-frame clones and leaves some out. The sample shows around 280,000 clones, around nine tenths of them seen only once. This specimen comes from a study of blood T cell repertoires in COVID-19. Study-level background: T cells, B-cell-depleted T cells, or PBMCs provided the cDNA or gDNA that served as material.

This CDR3 region has 15 residues. Per germline, CDR1 LGHNA and CDR2 YSLEER. Trimming left V 0 bases short and J 1 base short, with 6 bases between. Sequencing used peripheral blood. The sequence came from a woman in her twenties or thirties with COVID-19, enrolled during active disease. The chain combines TRBV4-3 with TRBJ2-2; D remains ambiguous. The CDR3 loop is CASSQDPGNTGELFF. In nucleotides, the CDR3 is TGCGCCAGCAGCCAAGATCCGGGGAACACCGGGGAGCTGTTTTTT.